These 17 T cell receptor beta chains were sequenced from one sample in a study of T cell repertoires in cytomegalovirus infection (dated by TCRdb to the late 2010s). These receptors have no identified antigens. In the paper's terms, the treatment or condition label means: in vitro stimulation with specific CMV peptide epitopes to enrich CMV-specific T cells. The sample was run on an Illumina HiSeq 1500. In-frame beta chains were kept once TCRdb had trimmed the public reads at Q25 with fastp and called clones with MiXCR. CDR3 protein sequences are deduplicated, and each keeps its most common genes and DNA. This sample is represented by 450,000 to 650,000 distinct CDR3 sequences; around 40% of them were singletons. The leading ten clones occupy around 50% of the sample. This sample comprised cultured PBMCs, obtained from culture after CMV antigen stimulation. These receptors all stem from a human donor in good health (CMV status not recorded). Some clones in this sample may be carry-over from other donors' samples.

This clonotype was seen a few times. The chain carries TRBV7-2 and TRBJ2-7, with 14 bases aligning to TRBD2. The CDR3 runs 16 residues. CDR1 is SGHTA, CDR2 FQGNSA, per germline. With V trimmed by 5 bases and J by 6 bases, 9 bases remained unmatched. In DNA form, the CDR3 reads TGTGCCAGCAGCAACTCCCCGACTAGCGGGGGGGGCGAGCAGTACTTC. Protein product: CASSNSPTSGGGEQYF.

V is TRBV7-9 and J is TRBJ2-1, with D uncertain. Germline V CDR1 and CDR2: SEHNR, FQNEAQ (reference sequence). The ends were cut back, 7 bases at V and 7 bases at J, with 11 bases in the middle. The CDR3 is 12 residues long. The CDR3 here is CASTPTWNEQFF. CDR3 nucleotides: TGTGCCAGCACCCCTACTTGGAATGAGCAGTTCTTC.

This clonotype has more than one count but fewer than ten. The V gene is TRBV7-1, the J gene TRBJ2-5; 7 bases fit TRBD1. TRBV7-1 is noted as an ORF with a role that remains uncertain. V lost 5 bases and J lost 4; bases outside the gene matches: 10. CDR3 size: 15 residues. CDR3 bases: TGTGCCAGCAGCCGAGGGACAGTAGAGCGAGAGACCCAGTACTTC. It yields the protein CASSRGTVERETQYF.

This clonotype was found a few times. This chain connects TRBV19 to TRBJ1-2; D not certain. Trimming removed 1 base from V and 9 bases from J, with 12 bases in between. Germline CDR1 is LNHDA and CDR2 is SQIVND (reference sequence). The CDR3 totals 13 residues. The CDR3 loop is CASSIVGSRSYTF. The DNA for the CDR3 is TGTGCCAGTAGTATAGTAGGCAGCAGGAGCTACACCTTC.

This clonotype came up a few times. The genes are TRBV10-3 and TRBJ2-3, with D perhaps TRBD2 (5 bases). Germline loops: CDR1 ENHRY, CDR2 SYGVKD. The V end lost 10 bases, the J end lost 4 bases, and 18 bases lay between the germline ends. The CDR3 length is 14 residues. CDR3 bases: TGTGCCACGGACTCCGGGGTTACGGCAGATACGCAGTATTTT. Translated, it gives CATDSGVTADTQYF.

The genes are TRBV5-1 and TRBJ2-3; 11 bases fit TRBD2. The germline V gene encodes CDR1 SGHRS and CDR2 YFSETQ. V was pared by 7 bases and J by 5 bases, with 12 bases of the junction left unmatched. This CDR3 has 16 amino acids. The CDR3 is CASALSLAGVLDTQYF. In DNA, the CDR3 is TGCGCCAGCGCCTTGTCACTAGCGGGAGTATTAGATACGCAGTATTTT.

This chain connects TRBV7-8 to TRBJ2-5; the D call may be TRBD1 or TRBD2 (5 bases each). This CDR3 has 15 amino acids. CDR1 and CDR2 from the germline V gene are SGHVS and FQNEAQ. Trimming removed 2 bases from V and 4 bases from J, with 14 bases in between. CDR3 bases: TGTGCCAGCAGCTTACGCGAGGGGAGAAGAGAGACCCAGTACTTC. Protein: CASSLREGRRETQYF.

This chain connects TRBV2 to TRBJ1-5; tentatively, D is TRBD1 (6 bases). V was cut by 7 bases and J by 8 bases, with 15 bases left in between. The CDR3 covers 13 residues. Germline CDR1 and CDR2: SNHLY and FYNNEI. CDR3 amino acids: CASNRQAQEPQHF. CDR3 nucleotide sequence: TGTGCCAGCAATAGACAGGCCCAAGAGCCCCAGCATTTT.

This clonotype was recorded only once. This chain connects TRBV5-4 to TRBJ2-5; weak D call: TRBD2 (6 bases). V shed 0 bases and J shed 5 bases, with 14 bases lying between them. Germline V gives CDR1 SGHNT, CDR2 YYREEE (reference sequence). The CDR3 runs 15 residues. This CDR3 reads CASSLGGERSETQYF. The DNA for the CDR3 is TGTGCCAGCAGCTTGGGGGGGGAGAGATCCGAGACCCAGTACTTC.

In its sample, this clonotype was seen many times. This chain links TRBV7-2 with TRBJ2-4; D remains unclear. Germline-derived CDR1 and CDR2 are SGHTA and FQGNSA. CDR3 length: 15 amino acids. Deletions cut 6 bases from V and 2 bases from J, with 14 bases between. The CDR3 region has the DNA TGTGCCAGCAGTCCCCAGGCAGTTACCAAAAACATTCAGTACTTC. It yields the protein CASSPQAVTKNIQYF.

DNA for the CDR3: TGCAGCGTTGAAGGGACAGGGCAAGAGACCCAGTACTTC. This gives the protein CSVEGTGQETQYF. The rearrangement links TRBV29-1 to TRBJ2-5, with 8 bases fitting TRBD1. CDR1 SQVTM and CDR2 ANQGSEA come from the germline V gene. V shed 1 base and J 2 bases; nucleotides not matched to a gene: 0. The CDR3 contains 13 residues.

The CDR3 bases are TGTGCCATCAGCTTAGGGGTTACAGATACGCAGTATTTT. Its translation: CAISLGVTDTQYF. The chain employs TRBV10-3 and TRBJ2-3, with D possibly matching TRBD1 (5 bases). The germline V gene encodes CDR1 ENHRY and CDR2 SYGVKD. The V end was cut by 6 bases, the J end by 3 bases, with 10 bases between. The CDR3 covers 13 residues.

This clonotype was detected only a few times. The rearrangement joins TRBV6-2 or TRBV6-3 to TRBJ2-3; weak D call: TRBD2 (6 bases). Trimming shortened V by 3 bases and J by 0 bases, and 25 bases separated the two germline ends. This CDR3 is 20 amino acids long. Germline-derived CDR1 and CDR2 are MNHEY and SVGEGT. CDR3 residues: CASSYSPPRGLSGSTDTQYF. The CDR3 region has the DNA TGTGCCAGCAGTTATTCTCCACCCCGCGGACTAAGCGGAAGCACAGATACGCAGTATTTT.

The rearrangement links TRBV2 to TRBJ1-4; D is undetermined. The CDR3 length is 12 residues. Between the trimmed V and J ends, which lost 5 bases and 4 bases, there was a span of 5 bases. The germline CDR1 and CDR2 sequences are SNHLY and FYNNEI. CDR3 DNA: TGTGCCAGCAGTTGGAGTAATGAAAAACTGTTTTTT. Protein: CASSWSNEKLFF.

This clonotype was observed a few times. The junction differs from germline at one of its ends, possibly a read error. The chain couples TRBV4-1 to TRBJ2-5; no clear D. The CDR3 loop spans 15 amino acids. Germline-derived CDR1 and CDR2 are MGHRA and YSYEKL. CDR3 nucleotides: TGTGCCAGCAGCCAAGATCTGAAGCTGGCCGAGACCCAGTACTTC. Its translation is CASSQDLKLAETQYF.

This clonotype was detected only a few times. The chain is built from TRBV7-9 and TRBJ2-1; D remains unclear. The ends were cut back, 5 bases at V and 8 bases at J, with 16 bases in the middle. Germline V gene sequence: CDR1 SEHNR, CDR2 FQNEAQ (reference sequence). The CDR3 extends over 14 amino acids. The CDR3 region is CASSPRPKRDEQFF. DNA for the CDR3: TGTGCCAGCAGCCCCCGGCCCAAGCGCGATGAGCAGTTCTTC.

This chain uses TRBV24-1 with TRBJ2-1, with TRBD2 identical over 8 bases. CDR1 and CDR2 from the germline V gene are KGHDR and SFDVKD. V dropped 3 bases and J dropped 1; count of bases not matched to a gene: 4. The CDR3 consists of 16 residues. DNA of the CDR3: TGTGCCACCAGTGATACCCAGCGGGGGTCCTACAATGAGCAGTTCTTC. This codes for CATSDTQRGSYNEQFF.